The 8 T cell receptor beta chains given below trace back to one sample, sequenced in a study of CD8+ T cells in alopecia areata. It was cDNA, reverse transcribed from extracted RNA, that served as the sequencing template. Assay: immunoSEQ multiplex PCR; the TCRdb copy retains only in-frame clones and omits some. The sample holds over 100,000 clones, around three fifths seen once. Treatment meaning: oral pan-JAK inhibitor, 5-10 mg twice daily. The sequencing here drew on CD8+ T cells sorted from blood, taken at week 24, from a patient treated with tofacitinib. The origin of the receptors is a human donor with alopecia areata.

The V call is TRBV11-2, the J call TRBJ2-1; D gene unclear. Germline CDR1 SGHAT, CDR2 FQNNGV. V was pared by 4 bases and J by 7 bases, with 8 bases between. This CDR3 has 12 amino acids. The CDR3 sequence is CASSSVRNEQFF. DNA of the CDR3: TGTGCCAGCAGCTCGGTACGGAATGAGCAGTTCTTC.

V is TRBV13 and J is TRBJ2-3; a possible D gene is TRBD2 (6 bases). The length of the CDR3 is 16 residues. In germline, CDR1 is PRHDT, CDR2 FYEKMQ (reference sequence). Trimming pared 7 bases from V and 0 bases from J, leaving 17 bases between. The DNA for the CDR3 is TGTGCCAGCACCCCACTCGGGGACTCTAGCACAGATACGCAGTATTTT. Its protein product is CASTPLGDSSTDTQYF.

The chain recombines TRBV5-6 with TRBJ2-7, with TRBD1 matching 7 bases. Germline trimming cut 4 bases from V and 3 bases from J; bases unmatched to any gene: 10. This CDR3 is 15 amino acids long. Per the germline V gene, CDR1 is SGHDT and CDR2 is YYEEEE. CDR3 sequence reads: CASSGSTGANYEQYF. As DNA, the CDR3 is TGTGCCAGCAGCGGTAGCACAGGGGCTAACTACGAGCAGTACTTC.

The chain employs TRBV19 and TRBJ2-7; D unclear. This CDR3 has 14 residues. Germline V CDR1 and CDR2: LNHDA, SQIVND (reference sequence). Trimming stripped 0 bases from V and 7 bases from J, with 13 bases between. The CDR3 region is CASSIDQESIEQYF. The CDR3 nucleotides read TGTGCCAGTAGTATAGATCAGGAATCGATTGAGCAGTACTTC.

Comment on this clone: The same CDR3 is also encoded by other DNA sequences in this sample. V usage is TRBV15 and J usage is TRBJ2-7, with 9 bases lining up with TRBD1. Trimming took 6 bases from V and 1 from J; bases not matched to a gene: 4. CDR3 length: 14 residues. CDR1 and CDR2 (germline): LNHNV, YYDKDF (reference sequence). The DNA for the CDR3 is TGTGCCACCAGTCCGGGACAGGGATCCTACGAGCAGTACTTC. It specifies CATSPGQGSYEQYF.

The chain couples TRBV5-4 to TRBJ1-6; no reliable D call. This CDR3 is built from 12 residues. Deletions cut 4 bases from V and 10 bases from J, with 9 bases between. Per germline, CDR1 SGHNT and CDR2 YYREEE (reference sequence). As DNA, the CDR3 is TGTGCCAGCAGCCCACAAGGGTCACCCCTCCACTTT. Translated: CASSPQGSPLHF.

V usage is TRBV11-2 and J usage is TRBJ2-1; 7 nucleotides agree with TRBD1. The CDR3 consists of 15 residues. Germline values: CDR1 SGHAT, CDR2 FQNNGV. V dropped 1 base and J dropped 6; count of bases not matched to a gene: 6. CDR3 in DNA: TGTGCCAGCAGCTTAGTGGTAAACAGGGGCAATGAGCAGTTCTTC. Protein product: CASSLVVNRGNEQFF.

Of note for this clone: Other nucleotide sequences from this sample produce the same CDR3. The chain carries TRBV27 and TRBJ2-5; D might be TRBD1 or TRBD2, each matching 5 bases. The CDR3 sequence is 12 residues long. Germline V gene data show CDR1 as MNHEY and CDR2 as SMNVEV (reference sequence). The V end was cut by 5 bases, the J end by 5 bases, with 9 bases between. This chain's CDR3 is CASSPRGETQYF. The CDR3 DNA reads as TGTGCCAGCAGTCCTCGGGGCGAGACCCAGTACTTC.